The 20 T cell receptor beta chains below all came from one sample that was sequenced in a study of T cells in Graves' hyperthyroidism and ophthalmopathy. The CDR3 regions of TCR beta were amplified from RNA transcripts. With the HTBI primer set, the TCR CDR3 went through a first round of RT-PCR. MiXCR was run by TCRdb on the multiplex PCR reads, yielding one entry per CDR3 protein. This table has 550,000 to 800,000 distinct CDR3 sequences, 15% to 20% appearing once. The sample consisted of blood. Receptors originate from a man aged 45-60 years with Graves' hyperthyroidism.

This clonotype was seen ten or more times. The CDR3: CASSPWEGVKHSGANVLTF. In DNA, the CDR3 is TGTGCCAGCAGTCCATGGGAGGGGGTTAAACACTCTGGGGCCAACGTCCTGACTTTC. The V call is TRBV27, the J call TRBJ2-6, with D possibly TRBD2 on 7 matching bases. The CDR3 has 19 amino acids. The germline V gene has CDR1 MNHEY and CDR2 SMNVEV (reference sequence). The ends were cut back, 5 bases at V and 0 bases at J, with 20 bases in the middle.

CDR3 DNA: TGTGCCAGCTTCCTCGTGCAGGGGGACCGAAACACCATATATTTT. Its protein is CASFLVQGDRNTIYF. This rearrangement joins TRBV7-9 to TRBJ1-3, with 7 bases matching TRBD1. The length of the CDR3 is 15 residues. The V gene end was trimmed by 8 bases and the J gene end by 5 bases; junction bases not matched to a gene: 12. The germline CDR1 and CDR2 sequences are SEHNR and FQNEAQ (reference sequence).

Many counts were recorded for this clonotype. The chain joins TRBV3-1 to TRBJ2-7; the D call may be TRBD1 or TRBD2 (5 bases each). Between the trimmed V and J ends, which lost 4 bases and 10 bases, there was a span of 17 bases. From germline, CDR1 is LGHDT and CDR2 YNNKEL (reference sequence). The CDR3 spans 13 residues. CDR3 DNA sequence: TGTGCCAGCAGCCTCCTCTCCCAGGGAGATCAGTACTTC. Its translation is CASSLLSQGDQYF.

This clonotype was detected many times. The rearrangement links TRBV28 to TRBJ2-6; D gene unclear. Germline CDR1 is MDHEN and CDR2 is SYDVKM. Trimming removed 5 bases at V and 0 bases at J, with 2 bases between. The CDR3 consists of 13 residues. The CDR3 spells CASSLSGANVLTF. The CDR3 nucleotides are TGTGCCAGCAGTCTCTCTGGGGCCAACGTCCTGACTTTC.

The chain is built from TRBV5-1 and TRBJ2-7, with D perhaps matching TRBD2 (7 bases). The CDR3 spans 15 residues. The V end was cut by 0 bases, the J end by 5 bases, with 15 bases between. Looked up from germline, CDR1 is SGHRS and CDR2 is YFSETQ. CDR3 residues: CASSLAIGGLNEQYF. DNA of the CDR3: TGCGCCAGCAGCTTGGCAATCGGGGGGCTAAACGAGCAGTACTTC.

This clonotype was seen more than once but under ten times. The rearrangement joins TRBV20-1 to TRBJ2-2, with 14 bases that match TRBD2. In germline, CDR1 is DFQATT, CDR2 SNEGSKA (reference sequence). The CDR3 has 15 residues. The trim removed 5 bases at V and 5 bases at J, leaving 4 bases unmatched. CDR3 sequence reads: CSAGLAGGQTGELFF. Written as DNA, the CDR3 is TGCAGTGCTGGACTAGCGGGAGGTCAAACCGGGGAGCTGTTTTTT.

This clonotype was counted between two and nine times. The genes are TRBV5-1 and TRBJ1-4; 8 nucleotides line up with TRBD1. CDR3 length: 15 residues. The ends lost 3 bases at V and 2 bases at J; junction bases unmatched: 3. In germline, CDR1 is SGHRS, CDR2 YFSETQ. CDR3 bases: TGCGCCAGCAGCTCCACAGGGGGTACTAATGAAAAACTGTTTTTT. Protein product: CASSSTGGTNEKLFF.

Ten or more counts support this clonotype. The CDR3 protein is CASSPPTSGITDTQYF. CDR3 nucleotides: TGTGCCAGCAGCCCGCCGACTAGCGGGATCACAGATACGCAGTATTTT. This sequence joins TRBV7-9 and TRBJ2-3, with 11 bases fitting TRBD2. J lost 2 bases, V lost 5 bases, and 6 bases had no gene match. This CDR3 spans 16 amino acids. CDR1 SEHNR and CDR2 FQNEAQ come from the germline V gene (reference sequence).

V and J are TRBV28 and TRBJ1-6, with 12 bases identical to TRBD1. CDR1 MDHEN and CDR2 SYDVKM come from the germline V gene. The CDR3 length is 17 residues. J was trimmed by 7 bases and V by 5 bases; bases with no gene match: 9. The CDR3 DNA reads as TGTGCCAGCAGTGTAACGGGACAGGGGGCCCTCAATTCACCCCTCCACTTT. This translates into CASSVTGQGALNSPLHF.

This clonotype was seen a handful of times. The CDR3 coding sequence is TGTGCCAGCAGTCCACAAGGGACAGCGGGCTACACCTTC. Its translation: CASSPQGTAGYTF. The V and J genes are TRBV25-1 and TRBJ1-2, with 7 bases identical to TRBD1. This CDR3 is 13 amino acids long. V was pared by 5 bases and J by 8 bases, with 8 bases of the junction left unmatched. From germline, CDR1 is MGHDK and CDR2 SYGVNS.

The chain employs TRBV28 and TRBJ1-5; 8 bases agree with TRBD1. V was clipped by 6 bases and J by 1 base; unmatched bases: 8. Per the germline V gene, CDR1 is MDHEN and CDR2 is SYDVKM. This CDR3 spans 16 amino acids. The chain's CDR3 is CASRPTGESSNQPQHF. CDR3 nucleotide sequence: TGTGCCAGCAGACCGACAGGGGAGTCGAGCAATCAGCCCCAGCATTTT.

The gene calls are TRBV7-2 and TRBJ2-7; TRBD1 might be the D (5 bases). This CDR3 region has 14 residues. Trimming took 5 bases from V and 6 from J, leaving 17 bases between them. Germline values: CDR1 SGHTA, CDR2 FQGNSA. Here the CDR3 DNA reads TGTGCCAGCAGCCCCCAGGTCCTAAGGGGCGAGCAGTACTTC. As protein: CASSPQVLRGEQYF.

This clonotype occurred many times. CDR3 sequence reads: CASSFSSGPYEQYF. CDR3 sequence (DNA): TGTGCCAGCAGCTTCTCTAGCGGCCCCTACGAGCAGTACTTC. The V and J genes are TRBV7-9 and TRBJ2-7, with TRBD2 matching over 7 bases. The J segment lost 2 bases and the V segment lost 3 bases, leaving 4 bases of the junction unmatched. The CDR3 extends over 14 amino acids. Germline V gene data show CDR1 as SEHNR and CDR2 as FQNEAQ (reference sequence).

This clonotype was observed at least ten times. The chain joins TRBV7-2 to TRBJ2-3; 7 bases are a match to TRBD1. Germline values: CDR1 SGHTA, CDR2 FQGNSA. Germline trimming cut 1 base from V and 2 bases from J; bases unmatched to any gene: 3. The CDR3 consists of 15 residues. The CDR3 here is CASSLEGQFTDTQYF. In DNA, the CDR3 is TGTGCCAGCAGCTTAGAGGGACAGTTCACAGATACGCAGTATTTT.

This clonotype was detected many times. The V call is TRBV28, the J call TRBJ1-2, with TRBD1 as a possible D gene (5 bases). CDR1 is MDHEN and CDR2 is SYDVKM in the germline V gene. Trimming shortened V by 2 bases and J by 3 bases, and 10 bases separated the two germline ends. The length of the CDR3 is 14 residues. CDR3: CASSLMGEDYGYTF. DNA of the CDR3: TGTGCCAGCAGTTTAATGGGGGAGGACTATGGCTACACCTTC.

Notes on this clonotype: A much bigger clone sits one base away, suggesting this may be a read error. This chain joins TRBV28 and TRBJ1-6; the D is unclear. The V gene's germline CDR1 is MDHEN and CDR2 SYDVKM. The CDR3 totals 17 residues. The CDR3 DNA is TGTGCCAGCAGTTTACCCCTGCCGGGCTCCTATAATCCACCCCTCCACTTT. Encoded protein: CASSLPLPGSYNPPLHF.

This clonotype showed up just a few times. The chain is built from TRBV5-1 and TRBJ2-3; 8 bases are a match to TRBD1. Unmatched junction bases numbered 9, after V lost 4 bases and J lost 2 bases. The germline V gene has CDR1 SGHRS and CDR2 YFSETQ. CDR3 length equals 16 residues. In DNA form, the CDR3 reads TGCGCCAGCAGCCTCAGGACAGGGTCGTTCACAGATACGCAGTATTTT. It codes for CASSLRTGSFTDTQYF.

This clonotype was seen more than once but under ten times. This sequence joins TRBV7-9 and TRBJ1-1, with 11 bases identical to TRBD1. Germline V lookup: CDR1 SEHNR, CDR2 FQNEAQ (reference sequence). Trimming removed 5 bases from V and 11 bases from J; junction bases left unmatched: 13. The CDR3 runs to 15 residues. Here the CDR3 reads CASSKRTGGAGGAFF. Here the CDR3 DNA reads TGTGCCAGCAGCAAGAGGACAGGGGGCGCAGGGGGGGCTTTCTTT.

This clonotype was recorded at least ten times. The chain employs TRBV2 and TRBJ1-1; unclear D gene. The V gene lost 5 bases and the J gene lost 3 bases, with 7 bases spanning the gap. CDR1 is SNHLY, CDR2 FYNNEI, per germline. The CDR3 has 12 amino acids. The CDR3 reads CASSRMDTEAFF. CDR3 DNA sequence: TGTGCCAGCAGTCGGATGGACACTGAAGCTTTCTTT. Combining the CDR3 with reference TRBV2 and TRBJ1-1 gives the whole variable domain EPEVTQTPSHQVTQMGQEVILRCVPISNHLYFYWYRQILGQKVEFLVSFYNNEISEKSEIFDDQFSVERPDGSNFTLKIRSTKLEDSAMYFCASSRMDTEAFFGQGTRLTVV.

This clonotype was seen more than once but under ten times. The V and J genes are TRBV5-1 and TRBJ2-2; no firm D call. The germline CDR1 and CDR2 sequences are SGHRS and YFSETQ. The CDR3 has 16 residues. V was pared by 2 bases and J by 3 bases, with 14 bases between. As DNA, the CDR3 is TGCGCCAGCAGCTTTCGTCCGGTCGGTGACACCGGGGAGCTGTTTTTT. The encoded protein is CASSFRPVGDTGELFF.